This TCR beta chain was sequenced in a study of regulatory T cells in long-lasting Graves disease. Study results and caveats: Accuracy might have suffered from few samples. Segments TRBV28, TRBJ1-2 and TRBJ2-5 showed preferential usage in persistent disease.

This clonotype was observed a few times. No antigen is known for it. To make TCR beta libraries, researchers used iRepertoire HTBI primers and Arm-PCR of CDR3 regions. TCRdb ran MiXCR on the multiplex PCR reads and lists one entry per CDR3 protein. The sample consists of about 530,000 distinct CDR3 sequences, roughly a sixth of them appearing once. Time point reported: newly diagnosed GD, antithyroid drugs for less than 3 months. Scientists built the TCR library using RNA that was extracted from PBMCs. The V gene's germline CDR1 is SNHLY and CDR2 FYNNEI. Trimming shortened V by 9 bases and J by 0 bases, and 21 bases separated the two germline ends. This CDR3 region has 17 residues. The same specimen was also included in a second study, on T cells in Graves' hyperthyroidism and ophthalmopathy. According to that study: Stable disease denoted Graves' hyperthyroidism without ophthalmopathy progression within 18 months. During a first-round RT-PCR of the TCR CDR3, the HTBI primer set was used.

The J gene is TRBJ2-1, the V gene TRBV2; D remains ambiguous. The clonotype comes from a woman aged 35-65 years with Graves disease. The specimen was peripheral blood mononuclear cells (PBMCs), collected at new diagnosis, from a patient treated with antithyroid drugs. The DNA for the CDR3 is TGTGCCAGTCGAAGGGTCGACACCATGACCTCCTACAATGAGCAGTTCTTC. This gives the protein CASRRVDTMTSYNEQFF. Full variable domain (remainder filled in from reference TRBV2 and TRBJ2-1): EPEVTQTPSHQVTQMGQEVILRCVPISNHLYFYWYRQILGQKVEFLVSFYNNEISEKSEIFDDQFSVERPDGSNFTLKIRSTKLEDSAMYFCASRRVDTMTSYNEQFFGPGTRLTVL.